The sequence of this T cell receptor (beta chain) was determined in a study of cytomegalovirus exposure and HLA in healthy donors. General study findings and limits: The study labeled more than 150 TCR beta chains cytomegalovirus-associated. Despite most TCR sequences being rare, some public TCRs occurred in many donors. The authors later found most CMV-associated TCR beta chains appeared HLA-restricted. A missense DCLRE1C variant was associated with V- and J-gene trimming of TCR beta chains in a later analysis, and an independent cohort replicated the association.

There are 15 residues in the CDR3. Germline values: CDR1 LNHDA, CDR2 SQIVND (reference sequence). V was cut by 6 bases and J by 4 bases, with 15 bases left in between. On this clone: Antigen: not known.

PCR amplification relied on 60 Vbeta primers (plus 13 Jbeta primers). Profiling relied on immunoSEQ multiplex PCR, and the TCRdb table lists in-frame clones only, not all of them. The sample holds about 140,000 clones, roughly 76% seen once. The chain uses TRBV19 and TRBJ1-4; tentatively, D is TRBD1 (6 bases). This receptor was taken from a man between 18 and 29 years old in good health and CMV-seronegative. Sequenced: PBMCs. As DNA, the CDR3 is TGTGCCAGTAGCGTGCAGGGGCGGTTTAATGAAAAACTGTTTTTT. It is translated as CASSVQGRFNEKLFF.